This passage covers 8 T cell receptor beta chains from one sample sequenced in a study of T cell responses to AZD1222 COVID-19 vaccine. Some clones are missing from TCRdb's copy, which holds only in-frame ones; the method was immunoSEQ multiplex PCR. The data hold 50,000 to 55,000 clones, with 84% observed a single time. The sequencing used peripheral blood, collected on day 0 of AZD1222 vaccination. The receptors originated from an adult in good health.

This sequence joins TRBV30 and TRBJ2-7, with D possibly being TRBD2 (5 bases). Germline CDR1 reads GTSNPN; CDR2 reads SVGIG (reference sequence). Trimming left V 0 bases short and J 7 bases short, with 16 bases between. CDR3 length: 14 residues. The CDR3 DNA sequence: TGTGCCTGGAGTGTAAGGTCCCCCCCGGGGGAGCAGTACTTC. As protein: CAWSVRSPPGEQYF.

The CDR3, as DNA: TGTGCCACCAGTGACCCCGGGACTAGGGGGACCGGGGAGCTGTTTTTT. Amino acids: CATSDPGTRGTGELFF. This rearrangement joins TRBV24-1 to TRBJ2-2; 8 nucleotides agree with TRBD2. V trimming: 4 bases; J trimming: 5 bases; junction bases outside the gene matches: 8. CDR1 KGHDR and CDR2 SFDVKD come from the germline V gene. This CDR3 spans 16 amino acids.

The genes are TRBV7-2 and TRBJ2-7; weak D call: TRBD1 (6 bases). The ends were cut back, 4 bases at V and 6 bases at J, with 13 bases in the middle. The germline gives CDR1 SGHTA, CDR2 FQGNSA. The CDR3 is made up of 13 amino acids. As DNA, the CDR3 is TGTGCCAGCAGCTCCTCACAGGGCCTCGAGCAGTACTTC. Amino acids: CASSSSQGLEQYF.

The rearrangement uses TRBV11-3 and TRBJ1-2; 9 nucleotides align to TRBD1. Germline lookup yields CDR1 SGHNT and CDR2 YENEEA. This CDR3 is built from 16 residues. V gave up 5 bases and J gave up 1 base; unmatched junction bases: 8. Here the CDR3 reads CASSQGDRVVNYGYTF. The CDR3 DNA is TGTGCCAGCAGCCAGGGGGACAGGGTGGTTAACTATGGCTACACCTTC. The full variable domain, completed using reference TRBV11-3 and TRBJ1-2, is EAGVVQSPRYKIIEKKQPVAFWCNPISGHNTLYWYLQNLGQGPELLIRYENEEAVDDSQLPKDRFSAERLKGVDSTLKIQPAELGDSAVYLCASSQGDRVVNYGYTFGSGTRLTVV.

DNA for the CDR3: TGCGCCAGCAGCTTGGCAAGGGATGGCTACACCTTC. It is translated as CASSLARDGYTF. The rearrangement joins TRBV5-1 to TRBJ1-2; no clear D gene. Germline CDR1 reads SGHRS; CDR2 reads YFSETQ. This CDR3 is 12 amino acids long. Trimming pared 0 bases from V and 6 bases from J, leaving 6 bases between.

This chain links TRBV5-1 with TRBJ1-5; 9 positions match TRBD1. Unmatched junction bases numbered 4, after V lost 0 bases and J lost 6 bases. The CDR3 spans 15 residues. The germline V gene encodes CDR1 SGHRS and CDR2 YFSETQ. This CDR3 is CASSLEGTGTQPQHF. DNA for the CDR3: TGCGCCAGCAGCTTGGAAGGGACAGGGACTCAGCCCCAGCATTTT.

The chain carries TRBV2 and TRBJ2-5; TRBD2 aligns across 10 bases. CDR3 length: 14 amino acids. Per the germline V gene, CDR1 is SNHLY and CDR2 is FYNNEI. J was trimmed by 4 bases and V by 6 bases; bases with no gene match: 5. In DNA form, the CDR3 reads TGTGCCAGCAGGCCTAGCGGGAGTGGAGAGACCCAGTACTTC. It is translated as CASRPSGSGETQYF.

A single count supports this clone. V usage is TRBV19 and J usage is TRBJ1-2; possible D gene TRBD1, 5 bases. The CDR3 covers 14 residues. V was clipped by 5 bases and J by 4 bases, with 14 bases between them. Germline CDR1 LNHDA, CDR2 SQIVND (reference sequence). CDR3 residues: CASSRQGLLYGYTF. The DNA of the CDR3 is TGTGCCAGTAGTCGCCAGGGCCTCCTCTATGGCTACACCTTC.